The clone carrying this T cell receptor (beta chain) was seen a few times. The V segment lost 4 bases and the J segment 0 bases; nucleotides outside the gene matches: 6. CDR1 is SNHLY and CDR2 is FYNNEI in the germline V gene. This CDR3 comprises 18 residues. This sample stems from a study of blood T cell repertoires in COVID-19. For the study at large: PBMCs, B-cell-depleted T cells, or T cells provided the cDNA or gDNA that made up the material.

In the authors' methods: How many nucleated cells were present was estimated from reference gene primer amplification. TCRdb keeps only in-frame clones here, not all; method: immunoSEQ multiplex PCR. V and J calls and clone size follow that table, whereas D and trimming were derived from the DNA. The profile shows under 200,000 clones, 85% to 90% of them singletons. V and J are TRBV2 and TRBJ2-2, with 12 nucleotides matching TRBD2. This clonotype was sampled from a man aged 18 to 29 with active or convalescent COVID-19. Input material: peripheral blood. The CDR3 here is CASSVEGLAGTNTGELFF. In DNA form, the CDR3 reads TGTGCCAGCAGTGTGGAAGGACTAGCGGGGACGAACACCGGGGAGCTGTTTTTT.